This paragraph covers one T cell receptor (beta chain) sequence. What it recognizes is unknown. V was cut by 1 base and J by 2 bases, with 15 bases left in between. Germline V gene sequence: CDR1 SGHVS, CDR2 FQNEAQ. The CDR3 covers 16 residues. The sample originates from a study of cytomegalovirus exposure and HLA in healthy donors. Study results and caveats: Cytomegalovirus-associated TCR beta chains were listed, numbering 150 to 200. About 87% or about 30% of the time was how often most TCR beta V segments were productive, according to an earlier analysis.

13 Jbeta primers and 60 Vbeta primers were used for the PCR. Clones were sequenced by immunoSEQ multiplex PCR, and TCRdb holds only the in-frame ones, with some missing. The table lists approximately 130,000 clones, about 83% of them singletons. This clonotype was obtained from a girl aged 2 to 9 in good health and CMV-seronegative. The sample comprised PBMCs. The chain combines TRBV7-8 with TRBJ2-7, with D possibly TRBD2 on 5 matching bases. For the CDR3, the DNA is TGTGCCAGCAGCTTAGACCCCCCCCTTAGCGCCTACGAGCAGTACTTC. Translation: CASSLDPPLSAYEQYF.